What follows are 20 T cell receptor beta chains derived from one specimen sequenced in a study of control samples from healthy donors and cancer patients (dated by TCRdb to 2020 to 2021). Receptors were amplified or captured by the immunoSEQ multiplex PCR assay. The table was pulled from immuneACCESS by TCRdb, which kept in-frame rearrangements only. Such tables lose some clones; where checked, under half of the loss comes from unresolved V genes, and the rest has no known cause. This sample holds approximately 140,000 clones; approximately 89% were observed only once. The top ten clones comprise approximately 7.5% of the sample. The sequenced sample consisted of PBMCs. These receptors were taken from a man aged 50 to 59 with head and neck cancer.

V is TRBV18 and J is TRBJ1-3; a weak D match, TRBD1 (5 bases). The CDR3 has 18 residues. With 0 bases removed from V and 1 base from J, the gap between germline ends came to 16 bases. Germline values: CDR1 KGHSH, CDR2 LQKENI. For the CDR3, the DNA is TGTGCCAGCTCACCACCCGGGAGCAACAGGAAATCTGGAAACACCATATATTTT. Translating it yields CASSPPGSNRKSGNTIYF.

The chain couples TRBV19 to TRBJ2-2, with TRBD1 matching 7 bases. Looked up from germline, CDR1 is LNHDA and CDR2 is SQIVND (reference sequence). The CDR3 has 15 amino acids. The trim removed 5 bases at V and 7 bases at J, leaving 10 bases unmatched. The CDR3 is CASSQGGSLSGELFF. The DNA for the CDR3 is TGTGCCAGTAGTCAAGGGGGCTCCCTCAGCGGGGAGCTGTTTTTT.

Turning to this clone: This sample also contains other DNA sequences that code for the same CDR3. Here the CDR3 reads CASSLGSQETQYF. The CDR3 coding sequence is TGTGCCAGCAGTTTAGGGAGCCAAGAGACCCAGTACTTC. V usage is TRBV28 and J usage is TRBJ2-5; possibly TRBD2 for D (5 bases). Trimming took off 2 bases at V and 1 base at J, with 5 bases between the two ends. There are 13 residues in the CDR3. Germline-derived CDR1 and CDR2 are MDHEN and SYDVKM.

The sample holds a few counts of this clone. The chain employs TRBV9 and TRBJ2-7; 8 nucleotides line up with TRBD1. Germline CDR1 SGDLS, CDR2 YYNGEE. The CDR3 is 14 amino acids. Trimming took 0 bases from V and 2 from J; bases not matched to a gene: 1. DNA of the CDR3: TGTGCCAGCAGCGTAGCACAGGGGGCCTACGAGCAGTACTTC. It specifies CASSVAQGAYEQYF.

This chain joins TRBV4-1 and TRBJ2-3; the match to TRBD2 covers 9 bases. Looked up from germline, CDR1 is MGHRA and CDR2 is YSYEKL. This CDR3 has 18 residues. Germline trimming cut 0 bases from V and 2 bases from J; bases unmatched to any gene: 9. CDR3: CASSQEPSSGGPTDTQYF. CDR3 in DNA: TGCGCCAGCAGCCAAGAACCTTCCAGCGGGGGGCCCACAGATACGCAGTATTTT.

This sequence joins TRBV18 and TRBJ2-7, with D perhaps matching TRBD1 (6 bases). V dropped 0 bases and J dropped 0 bases, with 12 bases sitting between them. This CDR3 comprises 16 residues. In germline, CDR1 is KGHSH, CDR2 LQKENI. The CDR3 DNA reads as TGTGCCAGCTCACCACCTAACAGGGCAAGCTCCTACGAGCAGTACTTC. Residues: CASSPPNRASSYEQYF.

The chain combines TRBV27 with TRBJ2-5, with TRBD2 as a possible D gene (5 bases). The ends were cut back, 6 bases at V and 0 bases at J, with 17 bases in the middle. Per the germline V gene, CDR1 is MNHEY and CDR2 is SMNVEV (reference sequence). CDR3 length: 16 residues. CDR3 DNA: TGTGCCAGCAGACCTACTAGTTGGCGGAACCAAGAGACCCAGTACTTC. It codes for CASRPTSWRNQETQYF.

The rearrangement joins TRBV6-5 to TRBJ1-2, with D possibly matching TRBD1 (6 bases). Per germline, CDR1 MNHEY and CDR2 SVGAGI. V was trimmed by 6 bases and J by 4 bases, leaving 9 bases between them. The CDR3 runs to 12 residues. The CDR3 DNA is TGTGCCAGCAGACAGGGTATCTATGGCTACACCTTC. This codes for CASRQGIYGYTF.

V is TRBV5-1 and J is TRBJ2-7; D is possibly TRBD2 (7 bases). Germline CDR1 and CDR2: SGHRS and YFSETQ. The V end lost 4 bases, the J end lost 3 bases, and 17 bases lay between the germline ends. This CDR3 has 15 residues. The CDR3 bases are TGCGCCAGCAGCCCTGGGGGGGCCAGGGGCTACGAGCAGTACTTC. It translates to CASSPGGARGYEQYF.

The CDR3 loop is CASSTDTQYF. The CDR3, as DNA: TGCGCCAGCAGCACAGATACGCAGTATTTT. The V call is TRBV5-1, the J call TRBJ2-3; D remains ambiguous. With 4 bases removed from V and 3 bases from J, the gap between germline ends came to 0 bases. Germline CDR1 and CDR2: SGHRS and YFSETQ. The CDR3 is 10 amino acids.

The rearrangement links TRBV30 to TRBJ1-2, with D unclear. Between the trimmed V and J ends, which lost 4 bases and 0 bases, there was a span of 6 bases. Germline values: CDR1 GTSNPN, CDR2 SVGIG (reference sequence). The CDR3 is made up of 12 amino acids. The CDR3 bases are TGTGCCTGGACTGAGGCTAACTATGGCTACACCTTC. This gives the protein CAWTEANYGYTF.

The gene calls are TRBV7-9 and TRBJ1-5; D ambiguous. The V and J ends lost 6 bases and 3 bases respectively, with 15 bases between them. The CDR3 consists of 15 residues. Germline V gene lookup returns CDR1 SEHNR and CDR2 FQNEAQ (reference sequence). The CDR3 DNA sequence: TGTGCCAGCAGTTCCTCTCACCCGATCAATCAGCCCCAGCATTTT. Translating it yields CASSSSHPINQPQHF.

The V call is TRBV3-1 (or the pseudogene TRBV3-2), the J call TRBJ2-1, with TRBD2 matching over 9 bases. This CDR3 has 16 amino acids. J gave up 0 bases and V 6 bases, and 6 bases lay outside the gene matches. Germline CDR1 is LGHDT and CDR2 is YNNKEL (reference sequence). The CDR3 coding sequence is TGTGCCAGCAGTCGAAGCGGGGGGAGCTCCTACAATGAGCAGTTCTTC. Its translation is CASSRSGGSSYNEQFF.

The chain employs TRBV6-5 and TRBJ1-3; D uncertain. CDR3 length: 15 amino acids. V dropped 8 bases and J dropped 0 bases, with 14 bases sitting between them. Germline lookup yields CDR1 MNHEY and CDR2 SVGAGI. The DNA for the CDR3 is TGTGCCAGCTCCCGGGCCCTTAGCTCTGGAAACACCATATATTTT. It translates to CASSRALSSGNTIYF.

The chain carries TRBV2 and TRBJ2-1; TRBD1 aligns across 7 bases. The CDR3 is 15 residues long. Germline CDR1 and CDR2: SNHLY and FYNNEI. Trimming took 5 bases from V and 2 from J; bases not matched to a gene: 6. CDR3 region: CASSYRGLAYNEQFF. The CDR3 DNA reads TGTGCCAGCAGTTACAGGGGTTTAGCCTACAATGAGCAGTTCTTC.

The CDR3 region has the DNA TGTGCCAGCAGTTACTCCGGGTTAGTCGGCTATGAGCAGTTCTTC. Protein product: CASSYSGLVGYEQFF. The chain links TRBV6-5 to TRBJ2-1; no clear D gene. Germline CDR1 MNHEY, CDR2 SVGAGI. Trimming took 0 bases from V and 8 from J, leaving 14 bases between them. The CDR3 sequence is 15 residues long.

This chain uses TRBV18 with TRBJ2-7; D is tentatively TRBD1 or TRBD2 (5 bases each). The V gene lost 2 bases and the J gene lost 4 bases, with 15 bases spanning the gap. In germline, CDR1 is KGHSH, CDR2 LQKENI. The CDR3 runs 15 residues. Here the CDR3 DNA reads TGTGCCAGCTCACCATCGGCAGGGACGAAGTACGAGCAGTACTTC. It is translated as CASSPSAGTKYEQYF.

The CDR3 region has the DNA TGTGCCAGCAGTTCCGGACTAGCGGGTAGGGAGACCCAGTACTTC. Protein: CASSSGLAGRETQYF. The rearrangement uses TRBV6-2 or TRBV6-3 and TRBJ2-5; 11 bases fit TRBD2. The CDR3 is 15 amino acids. V gave up 4 bases and J gave up 5 bases; unmatched junction bases: 6. CDR1 and CDR2 (germline): MNHEY, SVGEGT.

The genes are TRBV28 and TRBJ2-7, with TRBD2 matching 10 bases. The germline V gene encodes CDR1 MDHEN and CDR2 SYDVKM. This CDR3 has 15 amino acids. J gave up 2 bases and V 4 bases, and 5 bases lay outside the gene matches. The CDR3 sequence is CASSSGLAATYEQYF. In nucleotides, the CDR3 is TGTGCCAGCAGTTCTGGACTAGCGGCGACCTACGAGCAGTACTTC.

This CDR3 reads CASSEKGARQPQHF. DNA for the CDR3: TGCGCCAGCAGTGAGAAGGGGGCGAGGCAGCCCCAGCATTTT. This chain joins TRBV10-1 and TRBJ1-5; 7 bases map to TRBD1. CDR1 WNHNN and CDR2 SYGVQD come from the germline V gene (reference sequence). J lost 7 bases, V lost 2 bases, and 5 bases had no gene match. The CDR3 runs to 14 residues.